This entry is about one T cell receptor beta chain. The CDR3 totals 17 residues. Trimming cost V 1 base and J 2 bases; bases outside gene matches: 3. Looked up from germline, CDR1 is LNHDA and CDR2 is SQIVND (reference sequence). Both 60 Vbeta primers and 13 Jbeta primers went into the PCR. Repertoires were generated with immunoSEQ multiplex PCR, while TCRdb's copy carries only in-frame clones and drops some. This sample has about 160,000 clones; 84% occur once, and the top ten carry approximately 0.98%. The sample belongs to a study of cytomegalovirus exposure and HLA in healthy donors. The TCR was taken from a man under 40 in good health and CMV-seronegative. Sequenced material: PBMCs. The rearrangement links TRBV19 to TRBJ2-1; 12 nucleotides align to TRBD1. The CDR3 nucleotides are TGTGCCAGTAGTATAGTGTGGGACAGGGGGCCCTACAATGAGCAGTTCTTC. Encoded protein: CASSIVWDRGPYNEQFF.